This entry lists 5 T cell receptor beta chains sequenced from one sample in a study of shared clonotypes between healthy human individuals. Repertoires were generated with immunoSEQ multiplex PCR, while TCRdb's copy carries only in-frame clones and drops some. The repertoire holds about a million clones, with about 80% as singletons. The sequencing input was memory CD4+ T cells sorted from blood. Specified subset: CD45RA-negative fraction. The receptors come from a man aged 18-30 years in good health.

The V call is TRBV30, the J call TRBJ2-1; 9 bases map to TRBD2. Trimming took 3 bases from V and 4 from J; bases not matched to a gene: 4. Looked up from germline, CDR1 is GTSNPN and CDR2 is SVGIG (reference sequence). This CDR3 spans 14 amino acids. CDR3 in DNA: TGTGCCTGGAGGCAGCGGGGGGAATACAATGAGCAGTTCTTC. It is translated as CAWRQRGEYNEQFF.

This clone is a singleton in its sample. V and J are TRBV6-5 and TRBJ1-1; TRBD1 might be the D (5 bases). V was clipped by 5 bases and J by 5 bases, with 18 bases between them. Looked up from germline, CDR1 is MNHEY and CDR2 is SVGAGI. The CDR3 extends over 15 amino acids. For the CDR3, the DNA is TGTGCCAGCAGTCCCCTCCCAGGGAAAGGGACTGAAGCTTTCTTT. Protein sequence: CASSPLPGKGTEAFF.

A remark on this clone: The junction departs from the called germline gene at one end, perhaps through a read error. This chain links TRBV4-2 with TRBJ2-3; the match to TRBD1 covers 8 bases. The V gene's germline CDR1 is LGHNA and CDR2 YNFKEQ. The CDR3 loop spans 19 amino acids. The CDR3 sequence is CACSQVGTGASSSTDTQYF. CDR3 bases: TGTGCCTGCAGCCAAGTGGGGACAGGAGCTTCATCTAGCACAGATACGCAGTATTTT.

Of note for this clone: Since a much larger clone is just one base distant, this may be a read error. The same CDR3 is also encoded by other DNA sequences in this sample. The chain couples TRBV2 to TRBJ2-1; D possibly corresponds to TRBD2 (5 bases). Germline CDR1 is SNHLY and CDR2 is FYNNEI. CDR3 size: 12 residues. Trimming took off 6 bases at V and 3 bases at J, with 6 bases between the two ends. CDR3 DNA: TGTGCCAGCAGCGGGGACTACAATGAGCAGTTCTTC. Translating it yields CASSGDYNEQFF.

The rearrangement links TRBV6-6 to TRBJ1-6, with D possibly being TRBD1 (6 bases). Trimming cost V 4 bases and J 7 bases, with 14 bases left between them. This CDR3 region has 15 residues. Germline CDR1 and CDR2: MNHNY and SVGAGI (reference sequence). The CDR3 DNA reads TGTGCCAGCAGTTCATTACAGGGAGGAAATTCACCCCTCCACTTT. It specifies CASSSLQGGNSPLHF.